The source of this TCR beta chain is a study of T cells in Graves' hyperthyroidism and ophthalmopathy. On the study more broadly: Prior to any treatment, at the point of initial diagnosis, peripheral blood was collected.

Based on clinical symptoms, serum thyroxine and TRAb, thyroid ultrasound and orbital computed tomography, diagnoses were reached. Study-level results: Most clonotypes expanded in thyroid above 0.001 were likewise present in blood. Through a model of 13 V-J features, ophthalmopathy was separated from stable hyperthyroidism.

This clonotype was seen at least ten times. Its antigen is not known. Germline V gene sequence: CDR1 SGHTA, CDR2 FQGNSA. Trimming took 5 bases from V and 8 from J, leaving 6 bases between them. The length of the CDR3 is 11 residues. RNA transcripts yielded amplified TCR beta CDR3 regions. First-round RT-PCR with HTBI primers amplified the TCR CDR3 region. TCRdb called the multiplex PCR reads again in MiXCR, with one record for every CDR3 protein. The sample includes under 700,000 distinct CDR3 sequences, roughly a sixth seen only once; the top ten take 18%. This sequence joins TRBV7-2 and TRBJ1-4; D ambiguous. The TCR was taken from a woman between 18 and 29 years old with Graves' hyperthyroidism. Sample: blood. In DNA, the CDR3 is TGTGCCAGCAGCCAGCGGGAAAAACTGTTTTTT. Translated, it gives CASSQREKLFF.